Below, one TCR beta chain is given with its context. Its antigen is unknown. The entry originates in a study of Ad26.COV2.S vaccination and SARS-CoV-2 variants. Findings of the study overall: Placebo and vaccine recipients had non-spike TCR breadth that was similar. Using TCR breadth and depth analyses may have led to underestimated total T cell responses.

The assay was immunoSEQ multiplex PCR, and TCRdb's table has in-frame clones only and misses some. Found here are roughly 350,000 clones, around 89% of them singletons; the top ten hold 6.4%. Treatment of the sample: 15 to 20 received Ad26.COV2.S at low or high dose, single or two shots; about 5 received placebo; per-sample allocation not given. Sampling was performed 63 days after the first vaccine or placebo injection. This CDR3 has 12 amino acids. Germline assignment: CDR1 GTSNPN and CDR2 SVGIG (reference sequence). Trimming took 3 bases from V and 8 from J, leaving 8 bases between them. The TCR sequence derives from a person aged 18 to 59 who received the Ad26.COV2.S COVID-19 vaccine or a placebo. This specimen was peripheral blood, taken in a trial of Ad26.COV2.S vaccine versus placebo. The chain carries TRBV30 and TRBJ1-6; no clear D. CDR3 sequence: CAWREHYSPLHF. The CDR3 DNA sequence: TGTGCCTGGAGGGAACATTATTCACCCCTCCACTTT.